The 9 T cell receptor beta chains presented below share a single source sample, sequenced in a study of cytomegalovirus exposure and HLA in healthy donors. PCR involved 60 Vbeta and 13 Jbeta primers. The table came from immunoSEQ multiplex PCR; TCRdb's copy has only in-frame clones and leaves some out. The sample yields a few hundred thousand clones, about 77% seen once. The sample consisted of PBMCs. These receptors all stem from a woman aged 25-40 years in good health and CMV-seronegative.

The count of this clone is one. The genes are TRBV18 and TRBJ2-2, with D possibly TRBD2 on 5 matching bases. CDR1 is KGHSH and CDR2 is LQKENI in the germline V gene. Deletions cut 6 bases from V and 1 base from J, with 9 bases between. The CDR3 totals 14 residues. The CDR3 DNA follows: TGTGCCAGCTCGCGGACTGTGAACACCGGGGAGCTGTTTTTT. Translating it yields CASSRTVNTGELFF.

V usage is TRBV6-1 and J usage is TRBJ1-1; no clear D. The ends were cut back, 6 bases at V and 1 base at J, with 9 bases in the middle. The CDR3 is 13 amino acids. Germline values: CDR1 MNHNS, CDR2 SASEGT. The CDR3 spells CASRESGNTEAFF. The CDR3 DNA is TGTGCCAGCAGAGAGAGTGGGAACACTGAAGCTTTCTTT.

The chain recombines TRBV6-5 with TRBJ2-7; D might be TRBD1 (5 bases). Trimming took off 0 bases at V and 2 bases at J, with 14 bases between the two ends. This CDR3 has 16 residues. CDR1 is MNHEY and CDR2 is SVGAGI in the germline V gene. CDR3 sequence (DNA): TGTGCCAGCAGTTACTCGAGGACAAAATTAGCCTACGAGCAGTACTTC. It codes for CASSYSRTKLAYEQYF.

This chain joins TRBV6-5 and TRBJ2-3, with 7 bases fitting TRBD1. The germline V gene encodes CDR1 MNHEY and CDR2 SVGAGI. CDR3 size: 14 residues. V trimming: 6 bases; J trimming: 1 base; junction bases outside the gene matches: 4. CDR3 region: CASSNRGRTDTQYF. The CDR3 coding sequence is TGTGCCAGCAGCAACAGGGGCCGCACAGATACGCAGTATTTT.

The chain carries TRBV6-6 and TRBJ2-5, with 7 bases lining up with TRBD1. The DNA end lines up better with TRBJ2-7; the J call may be wrong. The CDR3 spans 14 residues. CDR1 MNHNY and CDR2 SVGAGI come from the germline V gene (reference sequence). Here the CDR3 reads CASSGRTGSYEQYF. CDR3 coding DNA: TGTGCCAGCAGTGGTCGGACAGGCTCCTACGAGCAGTACTTC.

The chain joins TRBV5-5 to TRBJ2-1; 10 bases are shared with TRBD2. The CDR3 runs to 18 residues. Germline trimming cut 4 bases from V and 4 bases from J; bases unmatched to any gene: 14. Germline CDR1 and CDR2: SGHKS and YYEKEE (reference sequence). The CDR3 nucleotides are TGTGCCAGCAGCCCCCGGTGGGCTAGCGGGGGAAAGTACAATGAGCAGTTCTTC. This sequence encodes CASSPRWASGGKYNEQFF.

The chain employs TRBV30 and TRBJ2-4; D might be TRBD1 (6 bases). Germline loops: CDR1 GTSNPN, CDR2 SVGIG (reference sequence). The V and J ends lost 2 bases and 3 bases respectively, with 17 bases between them. The CDR3 has 16 amino acids. CDR3 sequence reads: CAWSNRAFGDKNIQYF. CDR3 coding DNA: TGTGCCTGGAGTAACAGGGCCTTTGGTGACAAAAACATTCAGTACTTC.

The chain is built from TRBV19 and TRBJ2-3; D might be TRBD2 (5 bases). V lost 5 bases to trimming and J lost 0 bases, with 9 bases between them. CDR1 and CDR2 (germline): LNHDA, SQIVND (reference sequence). This CDR3 has 14 amino acids. The CDR3 DNA reads as TGTGCCAGTAGTGCTGACTACAGCACAGATACGCAGTATTTT. Residues: CASSADYSTDTQYF.

The chain links TRBV19 to TRBJ1-5, with a possible D match to TRBD1 (5 bases). The germline V and J ends were trimmed by 1 base and 1 base, with 8 bases remaining between them. Germline lookup yields CDR1 LNHDA and CDR2 SQIVND (reference sequence). This CDR3 spans 15 amino acids. DNA of the CDR3: TGTGCCAGTAGTATAGCCGGGGGAAGCAATCAGCCCCAGCATTTT. Its protein product is CASSIAGGSNQPQHF.